The clone carrying this T cell receptor beta chain has just a few counts. The germline CDR1 and CDR2 sequences are LNHDA and SQIVND (reference sequence). With V trimmed by 7 bases and J by 2 bases, 9 bases remained unmatched. The length of the CDR3 is 16 residues. This entry comes from a study of CD8+ T cells in alopecia areata. Isolated RNA was reverse transcribed into cDNA used as the sequencing template. Repertoires were generated with immunoSEQ multiplex PCR, while TCRdb's copy carries only in-frame clones and drops some. The table records over 100,000 clones, 49% of them present only once. The receptor was isolated from a human donor with alopecia areata. Specimen: CD8+ T cells sorted from blood, collected at week 0. The rearrangement links TRBV19 to TRBJ2-1; TRBD2 aligns across 9 bases. The CDR3 nucleotides are TGTGCCAGTATCCCTGGCGGGGGGGAACCCTACAATGAGCAGTTCTTC. Translated: CASIPGGGEPYNEQFF.